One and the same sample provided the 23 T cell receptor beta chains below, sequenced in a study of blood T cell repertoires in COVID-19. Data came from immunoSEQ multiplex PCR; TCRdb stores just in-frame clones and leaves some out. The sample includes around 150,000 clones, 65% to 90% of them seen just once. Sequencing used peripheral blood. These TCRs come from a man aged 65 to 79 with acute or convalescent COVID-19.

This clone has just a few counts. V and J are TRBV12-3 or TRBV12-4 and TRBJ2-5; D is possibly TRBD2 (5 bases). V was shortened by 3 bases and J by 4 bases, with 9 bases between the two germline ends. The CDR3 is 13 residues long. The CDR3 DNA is TGTGCCAGCAGTTTTGGACTCGGAGAGACCCAGTACTTC. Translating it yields CASSFGLGETQYF.

The CDR3 spells CASSWGDRLNTEAFF. The CDR3 DNA is TGTGCCAGCAGCTGGGGGGACAGGCTGAACACTGAAGCTTTCTTT. The chain recombines TRBV5-4 with TRBJ1-1; the match to TRBD1 covers 8 bases. CDR1 and CDR2 from the germline V gene are SGHNT and YYREEE (reference sequence). J lost 0 bases, V lost 3 bases, and 4 bases had no gene match. The CDR3 has 15 amino acids.

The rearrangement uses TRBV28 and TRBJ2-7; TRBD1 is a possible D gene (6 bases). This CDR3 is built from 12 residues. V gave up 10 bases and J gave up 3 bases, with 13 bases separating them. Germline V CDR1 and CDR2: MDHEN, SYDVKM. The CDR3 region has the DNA TGTGCCACTCACGGACAGCACTACGAGCAGTACTTC. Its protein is CATHGQHYEQYF.

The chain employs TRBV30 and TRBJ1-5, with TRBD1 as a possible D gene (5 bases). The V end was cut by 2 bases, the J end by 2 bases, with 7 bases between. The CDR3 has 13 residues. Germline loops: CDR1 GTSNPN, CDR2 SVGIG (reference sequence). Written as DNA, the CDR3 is TGTGCCTGGAGTCCACAGGGCAATCAGCCCCAGCATTTT. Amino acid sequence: CAWSPQGNQPQHF.

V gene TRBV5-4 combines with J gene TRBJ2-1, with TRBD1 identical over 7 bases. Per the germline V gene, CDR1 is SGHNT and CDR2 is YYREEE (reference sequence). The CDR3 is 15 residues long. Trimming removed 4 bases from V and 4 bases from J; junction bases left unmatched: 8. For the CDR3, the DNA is TGTGCCAGCAGCACACAGGGGACGTTGTACAATGAGCAGTTCTTC. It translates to CASSTQGTLYNEQFF. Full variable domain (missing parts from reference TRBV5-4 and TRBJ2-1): ETGVTQSPTHLIKTRGQQVTLRCSSQSGHNTVSWYQQALGQGPQFIFQYYREEENGRGNFPPRFSGLQFPNYSSELNVNALELDDSALYLCASSTQGTLYNEQFFGPGTRLTVL.

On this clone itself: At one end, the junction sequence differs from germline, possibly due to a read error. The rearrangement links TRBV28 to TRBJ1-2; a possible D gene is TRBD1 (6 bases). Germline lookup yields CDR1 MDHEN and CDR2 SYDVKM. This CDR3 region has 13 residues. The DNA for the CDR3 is TGCGGGATAGGGACACCCGGCCCTTATGGCTACACCTTC. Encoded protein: CGIGTPGPYGYTF.

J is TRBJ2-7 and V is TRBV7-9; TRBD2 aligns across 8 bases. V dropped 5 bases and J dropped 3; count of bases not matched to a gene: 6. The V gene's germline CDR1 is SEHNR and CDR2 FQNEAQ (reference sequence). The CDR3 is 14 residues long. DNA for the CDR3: TGTGCCAGCAGCCACCGGGGGGGTTACTACGAGCAGTACTTC. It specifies CASSHRGGYYEQYF.

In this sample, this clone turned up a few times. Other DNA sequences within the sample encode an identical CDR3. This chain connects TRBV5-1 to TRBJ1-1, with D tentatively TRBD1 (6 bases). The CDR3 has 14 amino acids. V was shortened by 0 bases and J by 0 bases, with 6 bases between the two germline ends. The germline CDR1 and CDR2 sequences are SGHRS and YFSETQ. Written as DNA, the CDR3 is TGCGCCAGCAGCTTGGACAGGGTGAACACTGAAGCTTTCTTT. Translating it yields CASSLDRVNTEAFF.

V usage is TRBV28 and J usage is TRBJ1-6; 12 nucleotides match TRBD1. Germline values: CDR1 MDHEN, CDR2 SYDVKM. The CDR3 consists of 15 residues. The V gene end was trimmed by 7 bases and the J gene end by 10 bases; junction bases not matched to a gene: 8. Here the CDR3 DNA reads TGTGCCAGCACCACGGGACAGGGGGCAAAGTCACCCCTCCACTTT. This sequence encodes CASTTGQGAKSPLHF.

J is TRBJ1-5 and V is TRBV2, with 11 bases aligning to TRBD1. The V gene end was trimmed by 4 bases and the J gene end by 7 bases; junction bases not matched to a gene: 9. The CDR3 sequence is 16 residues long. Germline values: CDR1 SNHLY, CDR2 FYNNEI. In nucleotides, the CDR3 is TGTGCCAGCAGTGCCGGACAGGGGGCGGAAGGGCAGCCCCAGCATTTT. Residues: CASSAGQGAEGQPQHF.

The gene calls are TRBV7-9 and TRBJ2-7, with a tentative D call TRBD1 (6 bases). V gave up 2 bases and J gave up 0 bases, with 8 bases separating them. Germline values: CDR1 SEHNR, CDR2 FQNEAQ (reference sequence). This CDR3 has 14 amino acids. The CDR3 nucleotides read TGTGCCAGCAGCTTACAACAGGGCTCCTACGAGCAGTACTTC. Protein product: CASSLQQGSYEQYF. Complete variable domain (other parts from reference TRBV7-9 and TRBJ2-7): DTGVSQNPRHKITKRGQNVTFRCDPISEHNRLYWYRQTLGQGPEFLTYFQNEAQLEKSRLLSDRFSAERPKGSFSTLEIQRTEQGDSAMYLCASSLQQGSYEQYFGPGTRLTVT.

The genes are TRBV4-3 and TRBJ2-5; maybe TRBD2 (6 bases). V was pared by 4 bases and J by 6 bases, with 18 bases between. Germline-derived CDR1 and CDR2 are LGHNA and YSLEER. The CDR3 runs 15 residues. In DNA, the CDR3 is TGCGCCAGCAGCCCAGAGGGACTCCCAGGGCAGACCCAGTACTTC. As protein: CASSPEGLPGQTQYF.

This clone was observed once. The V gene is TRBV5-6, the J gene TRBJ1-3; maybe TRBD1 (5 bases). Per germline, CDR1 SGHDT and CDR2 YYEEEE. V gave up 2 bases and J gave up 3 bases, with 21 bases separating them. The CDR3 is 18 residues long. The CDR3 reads CASSFALGGEKLGNTIYF. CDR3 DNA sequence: TGTGCCAGCAGCTTCGCTCTTGGGGGGGAAAAGCTTGGAAACACCATATATTTT.

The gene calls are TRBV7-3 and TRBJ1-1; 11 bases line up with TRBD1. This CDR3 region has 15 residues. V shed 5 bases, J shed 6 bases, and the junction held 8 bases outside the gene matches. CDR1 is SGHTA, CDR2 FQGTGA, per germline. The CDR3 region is CASSTPGQGVAEAFF. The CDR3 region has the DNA TGTGCCAGCAGCACCCCGGGACAGGGGGTCGCTGAAGCTTTCTTT. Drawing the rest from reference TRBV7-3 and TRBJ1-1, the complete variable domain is GAGVSQTPSNKVTEKGKYVELRCDPISGHTALYWYRQSLGQGPEFLIYFQGTGAADDSGLPNDRFFAVRPEGSVSTLKIQRTERGDSAVYLCASSTPGQGVAEAFFGQGTRLTVV.

CDR3 protein: CASRLTQRDNEQFF. CDR3 nucleotides: TGTGCAAGTCGCCTAACCCAGCGGGACAATGAGCAGTTCTTC. The chain joins TRBV12-2 to TRBJ2-1; TRBD2 was called by the table and not checked on the DNA. TRBV12-2 is designated a pseudogene. The length of the CDR3 is 14 residues.

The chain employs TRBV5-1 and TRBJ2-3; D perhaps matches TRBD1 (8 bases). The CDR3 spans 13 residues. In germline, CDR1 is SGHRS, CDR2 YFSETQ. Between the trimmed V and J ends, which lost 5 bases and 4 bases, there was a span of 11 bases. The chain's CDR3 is CASRTGGADTQYF. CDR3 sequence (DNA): TGCGCCAGCAGAACAGGGGGGGCAGATACGCAGTATTTT.

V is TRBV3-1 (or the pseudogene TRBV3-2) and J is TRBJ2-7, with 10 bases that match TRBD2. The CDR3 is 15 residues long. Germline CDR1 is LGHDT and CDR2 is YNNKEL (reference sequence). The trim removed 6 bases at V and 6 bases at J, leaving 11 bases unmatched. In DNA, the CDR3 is TGTGCCAGCAGACCGGACCTAGCGGGAGAGGGCGAGCAGTACTTC. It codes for CASRPDLAGEGEQYF.

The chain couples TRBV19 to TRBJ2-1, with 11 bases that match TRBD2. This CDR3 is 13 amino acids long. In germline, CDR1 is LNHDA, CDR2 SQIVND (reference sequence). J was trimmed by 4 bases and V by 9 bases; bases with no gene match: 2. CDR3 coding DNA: TGTGCCAGCGTAGCGGGAGGGTACAATGAGCAGTTCTTC. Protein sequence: CASVAGGYNEQFF.

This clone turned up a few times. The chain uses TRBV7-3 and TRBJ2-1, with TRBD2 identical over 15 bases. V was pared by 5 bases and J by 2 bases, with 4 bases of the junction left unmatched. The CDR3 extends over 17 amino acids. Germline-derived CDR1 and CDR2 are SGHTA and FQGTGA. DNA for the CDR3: TGTGCCAGCAGCCCAGGACTAGCGGGAGGGCCCTACAATGAGCAGTTCTTC. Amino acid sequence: CASSPGLAGGPYNEQFF.

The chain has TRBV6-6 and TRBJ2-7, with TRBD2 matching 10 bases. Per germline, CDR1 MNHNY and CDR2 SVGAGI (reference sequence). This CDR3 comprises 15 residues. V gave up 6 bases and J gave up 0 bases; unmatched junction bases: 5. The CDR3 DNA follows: TGTGCCAGCAGGCTAGCGGGAGAATTCTCCTACGAGCAGTACTTC. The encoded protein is CASRLAGEFSYEQYF.

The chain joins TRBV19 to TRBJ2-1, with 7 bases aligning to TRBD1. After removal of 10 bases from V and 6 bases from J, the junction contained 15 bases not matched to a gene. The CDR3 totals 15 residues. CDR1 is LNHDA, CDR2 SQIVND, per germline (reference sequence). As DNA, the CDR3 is TGTGCCACCACAAAGGGACAGCAGATATTCAATGAGCAGTTCTTC. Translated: CATTKGQQIFNEQFF.

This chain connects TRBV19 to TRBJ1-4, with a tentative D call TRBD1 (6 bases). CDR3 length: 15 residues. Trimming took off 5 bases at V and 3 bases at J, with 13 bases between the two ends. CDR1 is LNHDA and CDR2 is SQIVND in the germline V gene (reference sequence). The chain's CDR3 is CASSALQGSNEKLFF. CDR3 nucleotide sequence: TGTGCCAGTAGTGCACTACAGGGATCTAATGAAAAACTGTTTTTT. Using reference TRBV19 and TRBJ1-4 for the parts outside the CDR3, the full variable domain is DGGITQSPKYLFRKEGQNVTLSCEQNLNHDAMYWYRQDPGQGLRLIYYSQIVNDFQKGDIAEGYSVSREKKESFPLTVTSAQKNPTAFYLCASSALQGSNEKLFFGSGTQLSVL.

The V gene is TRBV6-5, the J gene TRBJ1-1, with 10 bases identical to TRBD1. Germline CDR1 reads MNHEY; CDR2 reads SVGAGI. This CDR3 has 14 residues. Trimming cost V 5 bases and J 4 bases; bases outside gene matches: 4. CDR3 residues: CASSPGQGVTEAFF. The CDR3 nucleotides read TGTGCCAGCAGTCCCGGACAGGGGGTCACTGAAGCTTTCTTT.